The 15 T cell receptor beta chains given below trace back to one sample, sequenced in a study of T and B cells in COVID-19 patients. Blood genomic DNA input for TRB amplification was 250-500 ng. Multiplex PCR with BIOMED2 TRB-A/B primer pools amplified TRB rearrangements. TCRdb ran MiXCR on the multiplex PCR reads and lists one entry per CDR3 protein. Of several thousand distinct CDR3 sequences in the sample, 30% to 45% are singletons; the top ten hold approximately 50%. The sample was blood. These receptors all come from a human donor with active COVID-19.

This chain uses TRBV6-2 or TRBV6-3 with TRBJ2-5, with D perhaps TRBD1 (6 bases). The CDR3 totals 17 residues. Trimming stripped 4 bases from V and 2 bases from J, with 20 bases between. CDR1 and CDR2 (germline): MNHEY, SVGEGT. The CDR3 loop is CASSFPGRGEGQETQYF. CDR3 nucleotide sequence: TGTGCCAGCAGTTTCCCCGGCAGGGGAGAAGGACAAGAGACCCAGTACTTC.

To note about this clonotype: A much larger clone sits a single nucleotide away, making a read error possible. The V gene is TRBV19, the J gene TRBJ1-4, with no clear D. Germline-derived CDR1 and CDR2 are LNHDA and SQIVND (reference sequence). V dropped 5 bases and J dropped 0 bases, with 7 bases sitting between them. This CDR3 contains 14 residues. The CDR3 sequence: CASSFSATNEKLFF. CDR3 nucleotides: TGTGCCAGTAGTTTCAGTGCAACTAATGAAAAACTGTTTTTT.

CDR3 loop: CASSLGVGETQYF. CDR3 DNA sequence: TGTGCCAGCAGCCTGGGGGTCGGAGAGACCCAGTACTTC. The chain recombines TRBV7-6 with TRBJ2-5; the D gene could be TRBD1 or TRBD2 (5 bases each). V was clipped by 5 bases and J by 4 bases, with 11 bases between them. The CDR3 totals 13 residues. Germline V CDR1 and CDR2: SGHVS, FNYEAQ.

The chain uses TRBV29-1 and TRBJ1-1; D gene ambiguous. Between the trimmed V and J ends, which lost 7 bases and 0 bases, there was a span of 9 bases. Germline lookup yields CDR1 SQVTM and CDR2 ANQGSEA. This CDR3 has 12 residues. The CDR3 DNA reads TGCAGCGCAACCAGCTTGAACACTGAAGCTTTCTTT. Residues: CSATSLNTEAFF.

The V and J genes are TRBV19 and TRBJ1-2, with D possibly TRBD1 on 5 matching bases. There are 13 residues in the CDR3. The V gene lost 6 bases and the J gene lost 5 bases, with 13 bases spanning the gap. CDR1 and CDR2 (germline): LNHDA, SQIVND (reference sequence). CDR3 amino acids: CASSTAAGYGYTF. The CDR3 region has the DNA TGTGCCAGTAGCACAGCGGCAGGGTATGGCTACACCTTC.

By frequency in the sample, this clonotype is medium-sized. J is TRBJ1-2 and V is TRBV11-3; possibly TRBD1 for D (5 bases). V lost 10 bases to trimming and J lost 4 bases, with 13 bases between them. Germline CDR1 and CDR2: SGHNT and YENEEA. The CDR3 loop spans 12 amino acids. CDR3 DNA sequence: TGTGCCACCAGAGGGGACGGCTATGGCTACACCTTC. The encoded protein is CATRGDGYGYTF.

By frequency in the sample, this clonotype is medium-sized. This sequence joins TRBV13 and TRBJ2-1; no firm D call. V shed 4 bases and J shed 3 bases, with 13 bases lying between them. This CDR3 has 15 amino acids. Looked up from germline, CDR1 is PRHDT and CDR2 is FYEKMQ (reference sequence). CDR3 residues: CASSSVGNRYNEQFF. The CDR3 coding sequence is TGTGCCAGCAGCTCGGTCGGTAACCGCTACAATGAGCAGTTCTTC.

The rearrangement links TRBV7-6 to TRBJ2-7, with TRBD2 identical over 14 bases. The CDR3 runs to 16 residues. With V trimmed by 3 bases and J by 4 bases, 5 bases remained unmatched. Per germline, CDR1 SGHVS and CDR2 FNYEAQ. The CDR3 sequence is CASSFGTSGSQYEQYF. CDR3 bases: TGTGCCAGCAGCTTCGGGACTAGCGGGAGTCAGTACGAGCAGTACTTC. Full variable domain (rest looked up from reference TRBV7-6 and TRBJ2-7): GAGVSQSPRYKVTKRGQDVALRCDPISGHVSLYWYRQALGQGPEFLTYFNYEAQQDKSGLPNDRFSAERPEGSISTLTIQRTEQRDSAMYRCASSFGTSGSQYEQYFGPGTRLTVT.

This clonotype has just a few counts. The rearrangement joins TRBV5-1 to TRBJ1-4, with D possibly TRBD1 on 5 matching bases. The CDR3 spans 14 residues. The V end lost 0 bases, the J end lost 5 bases, and 8 bases lay between the germline ends. Germline loops: CDR1 SGHRS, CDR2 YFSETQ. The CDR3 is CASSLGQTNEKLFF. The DNA of the CDR3 is TGCGCCAGCAGCTTGGGACAGACAAATGAAAAACTGTTTTTT.

This clonotype qualifies as medium-sized. For the CDR3, the DNA is TGTGCCAGTAAGGACACAGGGGGCCAAGAGACCCAGTACTTC. Translated: CASKDTGGQETQYF. This rearrangement joins TRBV19 to TRBJ2-5, with 8 bases identical to TRBD1. Germline-derived CDR1 and CDR2 are LNHDA and SQIVND (reference sequence). This CDR3 has 14 amino acids. With 7 bases clipped from V and 1 base from J, the junction kept 5 bases outside the gene matches.

This clonotype has a handful of counts. The chain joins TRBV18 to TRBJ2-5; TRBD2 aligns across 9 bases. Trimming took 8 bases from V and 4 from J; bases not matched to a gene: 8. Germline-derived CDR1 and CDR2 are KGHSH and LQKENI. The CDR3 has 14 residues. The CDR3 nucleotides are TGTGCCAGCCAAGGGGGACTAGCCCCAGAGACCCAGTACTTC. Its translation is CASQGGLAPETQYF. Based on the CDR3 plus reference TRBV18 and TRBJ2-5, the full variable domain is NAGVMQNPRHLVRRRGQEARLRCSPMKGHSHVYWYRQLPEEGLKFMVYLQKENIIDESGMPKERFSAEFPKEGPSILRIQQVVRGDSAAYFCASQGGLAPETQYFGPGTRLLVL.

The rearrangement links TRBV7-6 to TRBJ2-1; TRBD2 is a possible D gene (6 bases). This CDR3 region has 14 residues. Germline V gene sequence: CDR1 SGHVS, CDR2 FNYEAQ. The ends were cut back, 2 bases at V and 5 bases at J, with 10 bases in the middle. The CDR3: CASSLRAGNNEQFF. CDR3 bases: TGTGCCAGCAGCTTAAGGGCGGGAAACAATGAGCAGTTCTTC. The full variable domain, its missing parts supplied by reference TRBV7-6 and TRBJ2-1, is GAGVSQSPRYKVTKRGQDVALRCDPISGHVSLYWYRQALGQGPEFLTYFNYEAQQDKSGLPNDRFSAERPEGSISTLTIQRTEQRDSAMYRCASSLRAGNNEQFFGPGTRLTVL.

This clonotype was found a few times. The chain joins TRBV15 to TRBJ1-3; 9 nucleotides match TRBD1. This CDR3 is built from 14 residues. V gave up 2 bases and J gave up 6 bases; unmatched junction bases: 2. From germline, CDR1 is LNHNV and CDR2 YYDKDF (reference sequence). DNA of the CDR3: TGTGCCACCAGCAGAACAGGGGGCGTAAACACCATATATTTT. Amino acid sequence: CATSRTGGVNTIYF.

This clonotype has only a few counts. The J gene is TRBJ1-1, the V gene TRBV19; the D gene is possibly TRBD1 (5 bases). V was pared by 7 bases and J by 7 bases, with 13 bases between. Per germline, CDR1 LNHDA and CDR2 SQIVND (reference sequence). The length of the CDR3 is 12 residues. The CDR3 here is CASKEGRLEAFF. In DNA, the CDR3 is TGTGCCAGTAAGGAGGGGCGACTTGAAGCTTTCTTT.

The rearrangement links TRBV29-1 to TRBJ1-1, with D tentatively TRBD1 (5 bases). Per germline, CDR1 SQVTM and CDR2 ANQGSEA. This CDR3 comprises 12 residues. V lost 6 bases, J lost 4 bases, and 12 bases lay in between. CDR3 sequence: CSVPQGATEAFF. The CDR3 DNA follows: TGCAGCGTACCGCAGGGAGCCACTGAAGCTTTCTTT. Full variable domain (remainder filled in from reference TRBV29-1 and TRBJ1-1): SAVISQKPSRDICQRGTSLTIQCQVDSQVTMMFWYRQQPGQSLTLIATANQGSEATYESGFVIDKFPISRPNLTFSTLTVSNMSPEDSSIYLCSVPQGATEAFFGQGTRLTVV.